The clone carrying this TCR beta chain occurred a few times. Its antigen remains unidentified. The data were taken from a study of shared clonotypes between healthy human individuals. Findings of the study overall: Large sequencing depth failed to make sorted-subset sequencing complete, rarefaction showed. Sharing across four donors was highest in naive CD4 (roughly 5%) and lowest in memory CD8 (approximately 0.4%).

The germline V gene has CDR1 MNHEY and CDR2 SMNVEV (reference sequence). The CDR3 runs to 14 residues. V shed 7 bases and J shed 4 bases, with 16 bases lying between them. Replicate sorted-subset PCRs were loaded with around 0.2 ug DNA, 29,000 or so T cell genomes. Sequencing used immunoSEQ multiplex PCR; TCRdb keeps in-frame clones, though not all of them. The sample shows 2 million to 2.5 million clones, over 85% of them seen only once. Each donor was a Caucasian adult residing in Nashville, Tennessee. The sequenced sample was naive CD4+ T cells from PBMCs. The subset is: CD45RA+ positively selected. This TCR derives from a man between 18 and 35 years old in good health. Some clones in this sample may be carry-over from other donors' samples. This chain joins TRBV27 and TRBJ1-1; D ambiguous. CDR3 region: CASKYRQGITEAFF. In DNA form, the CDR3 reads TGTGCCAGCAAATATCGACAAGGGATCACTGAAGCTTTCTTT.